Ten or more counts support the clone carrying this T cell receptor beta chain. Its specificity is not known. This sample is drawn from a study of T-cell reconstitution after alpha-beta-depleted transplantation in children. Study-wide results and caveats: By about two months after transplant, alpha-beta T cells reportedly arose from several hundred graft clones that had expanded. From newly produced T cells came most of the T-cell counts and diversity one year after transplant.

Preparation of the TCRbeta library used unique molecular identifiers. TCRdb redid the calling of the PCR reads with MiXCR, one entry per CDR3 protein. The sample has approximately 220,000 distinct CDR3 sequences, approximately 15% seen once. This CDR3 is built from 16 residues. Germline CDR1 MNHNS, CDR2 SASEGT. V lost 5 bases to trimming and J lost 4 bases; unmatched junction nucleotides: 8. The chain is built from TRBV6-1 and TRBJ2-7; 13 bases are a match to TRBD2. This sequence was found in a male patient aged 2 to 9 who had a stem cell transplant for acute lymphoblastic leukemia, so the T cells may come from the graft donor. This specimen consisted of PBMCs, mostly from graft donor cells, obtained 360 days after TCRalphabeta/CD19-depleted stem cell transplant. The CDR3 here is CASSTLAGGLIYEQYF. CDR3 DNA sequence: TGTGCCAGCAGTACACTAGCGGGGGGGCTTATATACGAGCAGTACTTC.